The entry that follows covers one TCR beta chain sequence. Its antigen is not identified. The naive CD8 subset, CD45RO-negative cells positively selected for CCR7, excluded terminally differentiated effector memory CD45RA+ cells. The authors split each subset's genomic DNA evenly across several immunoSEQ plates. Assay used: immunoSEQ multiplex PCR; TCRdb lists only in-frame clones, some missing. This sample yields just over 2,000,000 clones, of which over 85% are seen a single time; roughly 1% belongs to the top ten. Trimming pared 3 bases from V and 2 bases from J, leaving 14 bases between. The germline gives CDR1 SEHNR, CDR2 FQNEAQ (reference sequence). CDR3 length: 15 amino acids. These data originate in a study of shared clonotypes between healthy human individuals. General study points: Clonotype sharing across four donors was observed for around 5% of naive CD4 clonotypes. In contrast to clonotypes shared by all four donors, non-shared clonotypes had lower generation probabilities.

The receptor's source is a young man in good health. The genes are TRBV7-9 and TRBJ2-7; the D is unclear. Sequences were obtained from naive CD8+ T cells sorted from blood. The CDR3 spells CASSFAAGRTYEQYF. CDR3 DNA sequence: TGTGCCAGCAGCTTTGCCGCTGGACGGACCTACGAGCAGTACTTC.